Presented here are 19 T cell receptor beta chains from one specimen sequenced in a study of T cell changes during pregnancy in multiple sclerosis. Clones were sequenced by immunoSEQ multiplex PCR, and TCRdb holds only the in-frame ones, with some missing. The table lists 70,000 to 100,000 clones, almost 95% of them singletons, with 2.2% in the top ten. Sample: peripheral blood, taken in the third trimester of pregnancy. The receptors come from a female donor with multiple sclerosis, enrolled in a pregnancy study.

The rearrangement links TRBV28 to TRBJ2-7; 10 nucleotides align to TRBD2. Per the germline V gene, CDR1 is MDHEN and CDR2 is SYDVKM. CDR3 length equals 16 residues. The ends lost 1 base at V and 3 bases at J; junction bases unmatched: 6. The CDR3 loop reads CASSLLGGTSVYEQYF. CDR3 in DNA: TGTGCCAGCAGTTTATTAGGGGGGACTAGCGTCTACGAGCAGTACTTC.

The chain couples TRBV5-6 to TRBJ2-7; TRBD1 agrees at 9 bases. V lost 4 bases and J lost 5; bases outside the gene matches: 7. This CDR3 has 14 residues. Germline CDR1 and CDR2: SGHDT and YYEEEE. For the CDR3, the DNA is TGTGCCAGCAGCCTAGGACAGGGGTTTGACGAGCAGTACTTC. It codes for CASSLGQGFDEQYF.

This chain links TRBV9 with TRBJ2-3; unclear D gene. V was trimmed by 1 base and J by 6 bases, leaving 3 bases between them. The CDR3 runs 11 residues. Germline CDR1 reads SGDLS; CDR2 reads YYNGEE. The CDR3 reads CASSVQDTQYF. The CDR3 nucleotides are TGTGCCAGCAGCGTACAGGATACGCAGTATTTT. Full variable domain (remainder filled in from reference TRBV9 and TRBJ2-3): DSGVTQTPKHLITATGQRVTLRCSPRSGDLSVYWYQQSLDQGLQFLIQYYNGEERAKGNILERFSAQQFPDLHSELNLSSLELGDSALYFCASSVQDTQYFGPGTRLTVL.

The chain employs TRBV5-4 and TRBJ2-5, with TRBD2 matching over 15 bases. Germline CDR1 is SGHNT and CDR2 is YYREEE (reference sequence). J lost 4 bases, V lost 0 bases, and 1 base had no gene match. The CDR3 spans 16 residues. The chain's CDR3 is CASSLGTSGRAETQYF. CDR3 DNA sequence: TGTGCCAGCAGCTTGGGGACTAGCGGGAGGGCAGAGACCCAGTACTTC.

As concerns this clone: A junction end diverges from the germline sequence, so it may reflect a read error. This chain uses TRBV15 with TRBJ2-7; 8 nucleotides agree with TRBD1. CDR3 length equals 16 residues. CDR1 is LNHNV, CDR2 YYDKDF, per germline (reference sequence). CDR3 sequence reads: CATSGERDRPKREQYF. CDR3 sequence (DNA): TGTGCCACCAGCGGAGAAAGGGACAGGCCAAAGCGCGAGCAGTACTTC.

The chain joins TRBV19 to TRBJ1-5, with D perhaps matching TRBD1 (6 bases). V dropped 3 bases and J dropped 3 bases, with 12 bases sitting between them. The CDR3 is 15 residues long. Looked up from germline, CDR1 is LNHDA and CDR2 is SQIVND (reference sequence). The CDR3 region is CASSIQGKDNQPQHF. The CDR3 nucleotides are TGTGCCAGTAGTATCCAGGGGAAGGACAATCAGCCCCAGCATTTT.

The CDR3 region has the DNA TGTGCCAGCAGTCGCCCGGGACTAGCGGACAATGAGCAGTTCTTC. The encoded protein is CASSRPGLADNEQFF. The chain has TRBV6-1 and TRBJ2-1, with 11 nucleotides matching TRBD2. CDR3 size: 15 residues. Germline CDR1 is MNHNS and CDR2 is SASEGT. V lost 5 bases to trimming and J lost 5 bases; unmatched junction nucleotides: 5.

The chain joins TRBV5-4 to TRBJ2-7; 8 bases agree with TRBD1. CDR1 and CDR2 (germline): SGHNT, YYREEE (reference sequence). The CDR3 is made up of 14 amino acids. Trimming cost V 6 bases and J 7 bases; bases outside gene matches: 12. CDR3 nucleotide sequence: TGTGCCAGCACCCCCGGACAGGGCCGTTGGGAGCAGTACTTC. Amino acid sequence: CASTPGQGRWEQYF.

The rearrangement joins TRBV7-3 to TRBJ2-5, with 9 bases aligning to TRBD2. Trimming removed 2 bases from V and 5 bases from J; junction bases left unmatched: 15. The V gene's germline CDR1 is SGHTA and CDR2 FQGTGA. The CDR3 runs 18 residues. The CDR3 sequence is CASSLGGWSSGSWETQYF. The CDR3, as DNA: TGTGCCAGCAGCTTAGGCGGTTGGAGTAGCGGGAGCTGGGAGACCCAGTACTTC.

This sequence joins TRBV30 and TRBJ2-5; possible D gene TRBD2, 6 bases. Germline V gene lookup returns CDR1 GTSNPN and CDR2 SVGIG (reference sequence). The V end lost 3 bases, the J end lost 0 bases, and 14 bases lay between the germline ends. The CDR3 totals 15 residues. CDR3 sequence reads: CAWRRGYPDQETQYF. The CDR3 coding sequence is TGTGCCTGGAGGCGGGGTTACCCCGACCAAGAGACCCAGTACTTC.

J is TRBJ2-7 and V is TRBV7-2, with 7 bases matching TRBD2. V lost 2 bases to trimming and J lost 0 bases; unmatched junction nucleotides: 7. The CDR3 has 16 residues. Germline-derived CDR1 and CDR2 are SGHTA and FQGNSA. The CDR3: CASSLIAAGPSYEQYF. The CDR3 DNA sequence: TGTGCCAGCAGCTTAATAGCAGCGGGGCCCTCCTACGAGCAGTACTTC.

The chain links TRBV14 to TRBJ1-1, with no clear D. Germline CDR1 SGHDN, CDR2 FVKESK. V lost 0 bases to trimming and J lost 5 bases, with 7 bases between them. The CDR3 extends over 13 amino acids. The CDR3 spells CASSQDQVTEAFF. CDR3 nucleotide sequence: TGTGCCAGCAGCCAAGACCAGGTAACTGAAGCTTTCTTT.

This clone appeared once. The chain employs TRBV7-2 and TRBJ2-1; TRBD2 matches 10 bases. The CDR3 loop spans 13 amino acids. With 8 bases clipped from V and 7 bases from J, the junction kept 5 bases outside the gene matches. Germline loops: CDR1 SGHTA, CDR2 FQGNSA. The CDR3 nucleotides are TGTGCCAGCGGGCTAGCGGGAGTGAATGAGCAGTTCTTC. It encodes CASGLAGVNEQFF. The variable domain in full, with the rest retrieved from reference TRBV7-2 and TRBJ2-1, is GAGVSQSPSNKVTEKGKDVELRCDPISGHTALYWYRQSLGQGLEFLIYFQGNSAPDKSGLPSDRFSAERTGGSVSTLTIQRTQQEDSAVYLCASGLAGVNEQFFGPGTRLTVL.

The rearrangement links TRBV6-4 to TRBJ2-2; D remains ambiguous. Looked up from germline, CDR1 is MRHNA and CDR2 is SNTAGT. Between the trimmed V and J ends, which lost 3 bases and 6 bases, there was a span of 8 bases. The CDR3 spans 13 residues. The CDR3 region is CASSEFSAGELFF. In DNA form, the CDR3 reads TGTGCCAGCAGTGAGTTTTCCGCCGGGGAGCTGTTTTTT.

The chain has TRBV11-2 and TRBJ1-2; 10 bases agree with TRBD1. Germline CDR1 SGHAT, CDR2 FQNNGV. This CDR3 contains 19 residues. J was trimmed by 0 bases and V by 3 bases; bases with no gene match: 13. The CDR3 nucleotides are TGTGCCAGCAGCTTCCGAGGACCCGGGACAGGGGTCCCTAACTATGGCTACACCTTC. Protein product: CASSFRGPGTGVPNYGYTF.

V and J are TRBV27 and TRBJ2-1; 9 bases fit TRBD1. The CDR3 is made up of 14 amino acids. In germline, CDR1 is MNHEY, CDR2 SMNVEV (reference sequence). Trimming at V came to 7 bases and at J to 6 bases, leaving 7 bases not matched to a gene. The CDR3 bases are TGTGCCAGCAAGGGACAGGGAAGGTTCAATGAGCAGTTCTTC. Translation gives CASKGQGRFNEQFF.

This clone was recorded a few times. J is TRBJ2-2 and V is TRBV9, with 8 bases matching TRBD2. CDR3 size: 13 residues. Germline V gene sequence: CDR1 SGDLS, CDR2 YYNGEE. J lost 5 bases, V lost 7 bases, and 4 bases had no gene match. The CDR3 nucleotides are TGTGCCAGCGGGGAGCGGGAGACCGGGGAGCTGTTTTTT. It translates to CASGERETGELFF. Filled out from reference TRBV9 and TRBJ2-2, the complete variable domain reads DSGVTQTPKHLITATGQRVTLRCSPRSGDLSVYWYQQSLDQGLQFLIQYYNGEERAKGNILERFSAQQFPDLHSELNLSSLELGDSALYFCASGERETGELFFGEGSRLTVL.

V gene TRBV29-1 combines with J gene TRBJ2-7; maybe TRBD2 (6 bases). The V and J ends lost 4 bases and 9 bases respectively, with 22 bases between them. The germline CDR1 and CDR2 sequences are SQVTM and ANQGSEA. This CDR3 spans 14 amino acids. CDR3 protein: CSVGTPGLSPGQYF. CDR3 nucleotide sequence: TGCAGCGTTGGTACCCCGGGACTCTCACCGGGGCAGTACTTC.

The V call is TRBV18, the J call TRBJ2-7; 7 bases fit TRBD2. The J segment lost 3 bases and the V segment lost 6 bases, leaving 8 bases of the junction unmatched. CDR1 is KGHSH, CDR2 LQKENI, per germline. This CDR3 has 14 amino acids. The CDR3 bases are TGTGCCAGCTCTCCCGAAGCGGGAAACTACGAGCAGTACTTC. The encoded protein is CASSPEAGNYEQYF.